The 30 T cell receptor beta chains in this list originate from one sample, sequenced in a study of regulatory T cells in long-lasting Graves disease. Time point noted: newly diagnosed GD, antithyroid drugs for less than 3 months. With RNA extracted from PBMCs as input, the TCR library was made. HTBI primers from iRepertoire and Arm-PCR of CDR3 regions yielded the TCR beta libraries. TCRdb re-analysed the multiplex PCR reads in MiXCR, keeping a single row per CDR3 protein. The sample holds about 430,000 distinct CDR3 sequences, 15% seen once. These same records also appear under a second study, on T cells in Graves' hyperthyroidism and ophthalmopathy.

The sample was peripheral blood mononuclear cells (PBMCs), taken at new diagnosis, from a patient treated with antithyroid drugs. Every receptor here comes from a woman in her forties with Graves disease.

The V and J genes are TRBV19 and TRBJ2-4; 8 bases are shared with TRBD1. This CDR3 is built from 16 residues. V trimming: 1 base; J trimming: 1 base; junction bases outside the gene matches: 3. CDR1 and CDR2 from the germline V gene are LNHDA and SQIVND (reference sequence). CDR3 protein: CASSIGQGAAKNIQYF. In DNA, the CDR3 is TGTGCCAGTAGTATAGGCCAGGGGGCGGCCAAAAACATTCAGTACTTC.

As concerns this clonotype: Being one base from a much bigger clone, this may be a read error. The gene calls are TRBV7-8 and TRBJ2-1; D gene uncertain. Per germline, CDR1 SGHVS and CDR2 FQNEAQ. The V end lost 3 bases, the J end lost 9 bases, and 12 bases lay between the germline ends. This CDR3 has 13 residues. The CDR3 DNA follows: TGTGCCAGCAGCTTCATTTTAGTGGGTGAGCAGTTCTTC. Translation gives CASSFILVGEQFF.

CDR3 in DNA: TGTGCCAGCACCCGGACAGAGGATGGCTACACCTTC. It encodes CASTRTEDGYTF. J is TRBJ1-2 and V is TRBV7-9; tentative D call: TRBD1 (6 bases). Trimming removed 7 bases from V and 6 bases from J, with 12 bases in between. CDR3 size: 12 residues. Germline V gives CDR1 SEHNR, CDR2 FQNEAQ (reference sequence).

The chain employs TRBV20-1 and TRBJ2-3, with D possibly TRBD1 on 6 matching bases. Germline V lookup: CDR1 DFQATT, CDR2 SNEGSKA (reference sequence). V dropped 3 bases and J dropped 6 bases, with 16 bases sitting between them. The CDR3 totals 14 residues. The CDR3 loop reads CSASGQRVMDTQYF. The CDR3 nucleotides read TGCAGTGCTAGCGGACAGCGAGTAATGGATACGCAGTATTTT.

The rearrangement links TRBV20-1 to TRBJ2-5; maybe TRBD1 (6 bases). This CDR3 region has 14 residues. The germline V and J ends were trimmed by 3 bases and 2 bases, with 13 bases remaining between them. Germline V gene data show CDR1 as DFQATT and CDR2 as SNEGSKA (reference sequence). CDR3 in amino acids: CSASKDSDQETQYF. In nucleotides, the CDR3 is TGCAGTGCTAGCAAGGACAGCGATCAAGAGACCCAGTACTTC.

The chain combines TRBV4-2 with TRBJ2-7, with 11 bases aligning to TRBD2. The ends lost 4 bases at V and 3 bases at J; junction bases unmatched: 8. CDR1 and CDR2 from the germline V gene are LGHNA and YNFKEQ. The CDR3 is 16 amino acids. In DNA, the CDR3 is TGTGCCAGCAGCCCCATAACCGGGACTAGCGGCTACGAGCAGTACTTC. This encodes CASSPITGTSGYEQYF.

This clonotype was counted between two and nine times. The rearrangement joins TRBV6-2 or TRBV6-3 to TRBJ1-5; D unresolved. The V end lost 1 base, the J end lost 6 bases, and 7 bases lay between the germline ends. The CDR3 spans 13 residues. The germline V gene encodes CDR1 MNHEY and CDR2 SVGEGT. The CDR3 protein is CASSYWAAQPQHF. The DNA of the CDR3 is TGTGCCAGCAGTTACTGGGCAGCTCAGCCCCAGCATTTT.

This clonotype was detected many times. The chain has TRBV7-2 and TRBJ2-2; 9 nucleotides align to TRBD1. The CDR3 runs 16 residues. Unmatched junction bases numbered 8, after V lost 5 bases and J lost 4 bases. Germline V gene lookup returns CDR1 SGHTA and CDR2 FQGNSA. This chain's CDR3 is CASSLNRGRITGELFF. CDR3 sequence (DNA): TGTGCCAGCAGCCTCAACAGGGGGCGTATCACCGGGGAGCTGTTTTTT.

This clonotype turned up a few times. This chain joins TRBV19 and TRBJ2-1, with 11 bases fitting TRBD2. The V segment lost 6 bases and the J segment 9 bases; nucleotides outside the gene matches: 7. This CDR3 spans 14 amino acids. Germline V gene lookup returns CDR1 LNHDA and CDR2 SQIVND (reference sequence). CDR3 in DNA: TGTGCCAGTAGCATTAGCGGGAGGGCCAGTGAGCAGTTCTTC. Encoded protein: CASSISGRASEQFF.

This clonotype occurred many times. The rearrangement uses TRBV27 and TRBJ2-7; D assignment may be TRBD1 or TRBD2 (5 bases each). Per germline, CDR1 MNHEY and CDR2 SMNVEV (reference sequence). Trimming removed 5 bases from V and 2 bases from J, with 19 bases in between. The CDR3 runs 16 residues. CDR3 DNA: TGTGCCAGCAGTCTAGCCCCCCCCGGGACCACCTACGAGCAGTACTTC. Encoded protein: CASSLAPPGTTYEQYF.

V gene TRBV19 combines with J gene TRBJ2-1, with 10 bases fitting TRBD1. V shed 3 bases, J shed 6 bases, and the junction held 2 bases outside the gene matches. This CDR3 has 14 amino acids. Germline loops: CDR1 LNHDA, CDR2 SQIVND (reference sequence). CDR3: CASSIGTGVNEQFF. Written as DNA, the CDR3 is TGTGCCAGTAGTATTGGGACAGGGGTCAATGAGCAGTTCTTC.

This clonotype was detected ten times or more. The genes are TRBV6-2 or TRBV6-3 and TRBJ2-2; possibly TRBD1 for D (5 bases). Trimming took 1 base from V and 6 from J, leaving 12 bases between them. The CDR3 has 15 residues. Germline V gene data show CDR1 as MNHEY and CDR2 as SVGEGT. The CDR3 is CASSYLGQGPGELFF. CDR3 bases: TGTGCCAGCAGTTACTTGGGGCAGGGCCCCGGGGAGCTGTTTTTT.

The CDR3 loop is CASSLGSSGLNEQFF. The CDR3 coding sequence is TGTGCCAGCAGCTTAGGGTCTAGCGGCCTCAATGAGCAGTTCTTC. V gene TRBV11-1 combines with J gene TRBJ2-1, with TRBD2 matching over 7 bases. CDR1 is SGHAT, CDR2 FQDESV, per germline (reference sequence). The CDR3 runs to 15 residues. Trimming removed 1 base from V and 6 bases from J; junction bases left unmatched: 6.

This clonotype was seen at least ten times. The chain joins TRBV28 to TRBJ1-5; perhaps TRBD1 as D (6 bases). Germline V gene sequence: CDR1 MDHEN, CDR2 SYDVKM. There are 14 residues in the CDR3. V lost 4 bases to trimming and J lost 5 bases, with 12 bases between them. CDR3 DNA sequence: TGTGCCAGCAGTTATGGGGGGCCCTATCAGCCCCAGCATTTT. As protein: CASSYGGPYQPQHF.

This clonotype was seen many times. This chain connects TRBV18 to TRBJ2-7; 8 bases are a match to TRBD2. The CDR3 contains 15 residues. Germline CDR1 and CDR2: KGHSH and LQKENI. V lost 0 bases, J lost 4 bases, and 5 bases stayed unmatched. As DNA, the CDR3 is TGTGCCAGCTCACCACCGTCGGGAGGGCCATACGAGCAGTACTTC. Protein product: CASSPPSGGPYEQYF. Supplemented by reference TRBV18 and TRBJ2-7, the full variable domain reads NAGVMQNPRHLVRRRGQEARLRCSPMKGHSHVYWYRQLPEEGLKFMVYLQKENIIDESGMPKERFSAEFPKEGPSILRIQQVVRGDSAAYFCASSPPSGGPYEQYFGPGTRLTVT.

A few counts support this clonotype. The CDR3 loop reads CAISWAGGNENTEAFF. CDR3 DNA: TGTGCCATCAGTTGGGCCGGGGGGAATGAAAACACTGAAGCTTTCTTT. This chain connects TRBV10-3 to TRBJ1-1; D perhaps matches TRBD1 (5 bases). Trimming stripped 5 bases from V and 2 bases from J, with 18 bases between. Per germline, CDR1 ENHRY and CDR2 SYGVKD. This CDR3 has 16 residues.

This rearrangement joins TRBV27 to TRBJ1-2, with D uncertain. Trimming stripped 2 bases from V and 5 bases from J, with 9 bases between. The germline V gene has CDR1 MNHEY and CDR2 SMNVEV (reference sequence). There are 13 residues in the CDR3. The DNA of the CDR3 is TGTGCCAGCAGTTTAATGGGCACGTATGGCTACACCTTC. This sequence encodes CASSLMGTYGYTF.

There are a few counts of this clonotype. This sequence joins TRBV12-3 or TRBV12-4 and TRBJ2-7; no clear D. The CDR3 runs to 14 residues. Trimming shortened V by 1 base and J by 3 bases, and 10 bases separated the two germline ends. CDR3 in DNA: TGTGCCAGCAGTTTAGGTCAGCTAGACTACGAGCAGTACTTC. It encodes CASSLGQLDYEQYF.

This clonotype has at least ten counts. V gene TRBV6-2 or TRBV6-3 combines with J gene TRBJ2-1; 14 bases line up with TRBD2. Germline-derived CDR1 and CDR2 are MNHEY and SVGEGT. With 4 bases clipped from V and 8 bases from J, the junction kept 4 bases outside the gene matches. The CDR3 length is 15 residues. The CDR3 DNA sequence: TGTGCCAGCAGTTCCGGGACTAGCGGGAGCCATGAGCAGTTCTTC. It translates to CASSSGTSGSHEQFF.

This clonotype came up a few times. The CDR3 nucleotides are TGTGCCAGCTCACCACCGGCAGGGAGGGCCCCCTCTGGGGCCAACGTCCTGACTTTC. Translating it yields CASSPPAGRAPSGANVLTF. The gene calls are TRBV18 and TRBJ2-6; the match to TRBD2 covers 7 bases. CDR1 is KGHSH, CDR2 LQKENI, per germline. J lost 0 bases, V lost 0 bases, and 8 bases had no gene match. The CDR3 extends over 19 amino acids.

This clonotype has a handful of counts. The chain's CDR3 is CSARDLGATGNTIYF. CDR3 sequence (DNA): TGCAGTGCTAGAGATCTAGGCGCCACTGGAAACACCATATATTTT. The V call is TRBV20-1, the J call TRBJ1-3; no firm D call. The V end lost 0 bases, the J end lost 2 bases, and 11 bases lay between the germline ends. The CDR3 is 15 amino acids. Germline V gives CDR1 DFQATT, CDR2 SNEGSKA (reference sequence).

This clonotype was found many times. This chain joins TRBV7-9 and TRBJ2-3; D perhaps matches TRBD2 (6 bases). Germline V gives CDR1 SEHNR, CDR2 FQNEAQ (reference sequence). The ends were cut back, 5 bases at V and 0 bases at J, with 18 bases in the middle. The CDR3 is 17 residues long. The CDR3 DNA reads TGTGCCAGCAGCGGAGGGTGGCAGGCCGCTAGCACAGATACGCAGTATTTT. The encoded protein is CASSGGWQAASTDTQYF.

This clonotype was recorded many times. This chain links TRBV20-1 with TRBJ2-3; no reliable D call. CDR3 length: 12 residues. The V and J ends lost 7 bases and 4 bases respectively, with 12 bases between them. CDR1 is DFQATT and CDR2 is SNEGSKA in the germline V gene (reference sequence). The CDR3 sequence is CSVRWHADTQYF. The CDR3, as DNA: TGCAGTGTCCGCTGGCACGCAGATACGCAGTATTTT.

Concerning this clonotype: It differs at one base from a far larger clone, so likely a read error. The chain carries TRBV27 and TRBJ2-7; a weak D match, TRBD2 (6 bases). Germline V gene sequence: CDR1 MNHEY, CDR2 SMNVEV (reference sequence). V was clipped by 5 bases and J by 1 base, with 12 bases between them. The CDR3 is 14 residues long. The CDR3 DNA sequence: TGTGCCAGCAGTGCCCCGGGGAGGTCCTACGAGCAGTACTTC. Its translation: CASSAPGRSYEQYF.

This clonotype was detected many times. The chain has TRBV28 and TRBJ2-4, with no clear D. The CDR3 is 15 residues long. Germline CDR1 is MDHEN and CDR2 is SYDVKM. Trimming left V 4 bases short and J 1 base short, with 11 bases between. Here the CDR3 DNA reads TGTGCCAGCAGTTACGTGCAGGAGGCCAAAAACATTCAGTACTTC. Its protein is CASSYVQEAKNIQYF.

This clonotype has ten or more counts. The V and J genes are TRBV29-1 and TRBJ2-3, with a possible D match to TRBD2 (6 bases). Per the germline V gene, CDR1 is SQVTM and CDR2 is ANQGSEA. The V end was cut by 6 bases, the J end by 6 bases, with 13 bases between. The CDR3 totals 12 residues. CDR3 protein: CSVASEGDTQYF. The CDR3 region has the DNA TGCAGCGTGGCCTCGGAGGGGGATACGCAGTATTTT.

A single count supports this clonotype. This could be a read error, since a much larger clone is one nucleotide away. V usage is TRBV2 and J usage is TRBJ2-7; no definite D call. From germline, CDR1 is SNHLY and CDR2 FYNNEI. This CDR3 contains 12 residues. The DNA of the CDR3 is TGTGCCAGCGGAAAGGGTGGGCACGAGCAGCACTTC. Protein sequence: CASGKGGHEQHF.

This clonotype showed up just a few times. CDR3 bases: TGTGCCAGCAGCTTCACCCTCGAAGCGGGGACCTACAATGAGCAGTTCTTC. Translation: CASSFTLEAGTYNEQFF. V usage is TRBV9 and J usage is TRBJ2-1; 7 bases are a match to TRBD2. The length of the CDR3 is 17 residues. Unmatched junction bases numbered 12, after V lost 4 bases and J lost 2 bases. CDR1 is SGDLS, CDR2 YYNGEE, per germline.

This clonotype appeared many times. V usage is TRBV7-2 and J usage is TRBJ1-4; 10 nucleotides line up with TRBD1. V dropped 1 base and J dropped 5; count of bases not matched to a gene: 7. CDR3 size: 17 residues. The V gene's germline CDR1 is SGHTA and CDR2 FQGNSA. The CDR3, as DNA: TGTGCCAGCAGCTTAGGATTGACAGGGGGCGCGAATGAAAAACTGTTTTTT. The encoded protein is CASSLGLTGGANEKLFF. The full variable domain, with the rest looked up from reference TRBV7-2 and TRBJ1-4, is GAGVSQSPSNKVTEKGKDVELRCDPISGHTALYWYRQSLGQGLEFLIYFQGNSAPDKSGLPSDRFSAERTGGSVSTLTIQRTQQEDSAVYLCASSLGLTGGANEKLFFGSGTQLSVL.

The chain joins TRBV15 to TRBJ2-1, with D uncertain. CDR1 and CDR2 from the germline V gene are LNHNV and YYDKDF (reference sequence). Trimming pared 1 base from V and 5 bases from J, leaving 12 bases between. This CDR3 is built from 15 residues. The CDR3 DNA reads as TGTGCCACCAGCAGAGTGGACCCAGCAAACAATGAGCAGTTCTTC. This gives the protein CATSRVDPANNEQFF.